This T cell receptor (beta chain) was sequenced in a study of T cell responses to AZD1222 COVID-19 vaccine. Study-wide results and limits: Researchers took repertoire samples only after the peak T cell response had come.

Details on this clone: What it binds is unknown.

Trimming shortened V by 4 bases and J by 6 bases, and 9 bases separated the two germline ends. The CDR3 is made up of 12 amino acids. The germline CDR1 and CDR2 sequences are SGHNT and YYREEE (reference sequence). Sequenced by immunoSEQ multiplex PCR; TCRdb stores in-frame clones only, minus some. Here the sample spans roughly 170,000 clones, approximately 93% being singletons. The source is an adult in good health. V gene TRBV5-4 combines with J gene TRBJ2-3; D ambiguous. The material sequenced was peripheral blood, taken on day 0 of AZD1222 vaccination. The DNA for the CDR3 is TGTGCCAGCAGCCTTGAGTCCGATACGCAGTATTTT. Translating gives CASSLESDTQYF.